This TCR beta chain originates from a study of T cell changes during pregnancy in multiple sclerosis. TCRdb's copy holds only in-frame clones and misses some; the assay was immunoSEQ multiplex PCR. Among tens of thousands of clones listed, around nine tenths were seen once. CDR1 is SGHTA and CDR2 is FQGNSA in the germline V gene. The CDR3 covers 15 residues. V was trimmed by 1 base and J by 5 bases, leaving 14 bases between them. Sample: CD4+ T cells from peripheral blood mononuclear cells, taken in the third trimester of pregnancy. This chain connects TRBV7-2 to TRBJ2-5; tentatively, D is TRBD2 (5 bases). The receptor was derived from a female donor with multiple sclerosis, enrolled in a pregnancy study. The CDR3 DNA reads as TGTGCCAGCAGCTTAGAGGCGGGTCGAAGGGAGACCCAGTACTTC. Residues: CASSLEAGRRETQYF.